This T cell receptor beta chain stems from a study of identical twins. Study-wide points: Memory repertoires showed no such pattern, whereas abundant cord blood beta clonotypes carried fewer insertions. Invariant populations such as MAIT and iNKT cells could partly muddle zero-insertion analyses.

This clonotype has only a few counts. What it binds is not known. This CDR3 has 13 amino acids. Germline V lookup: CDR1 ENHRY, CDR2 SYGVKD. With 4 bases removed from V and 5 bases from J, the gap between germline ends came to 9 bases. TCRdb re-called the 5' RACE reads through MiXCR, storing one row per CDR3 protein. This sample has 350,000 or so distinct CDR3 sequences, with approximately 10% found just once. The sequenced sample was naive T cells sorted from blood. V gene TRBV10-3 combines with J gene TRBJ1-5, with D tentatively TRBD1 (5 bases). The receptor comes from a woman aged 50 to 65 in good health. CDR3 amino acids: CAISAGVDQPQHF. In DNA form, the CDR3 reads TGTGCCATCAGTGCGGGGGTTGATCAGCCCCAGCATTTT.